These 10 T cell receptor beta chains came from one sample sequenced in a study of identifying expanded T cells in peripheral blood. Data came from immunoSEQ multiplex PCR; TCRdb stores just in-frame clones and leaves some out. The sample shows 45,000 to 75,000 clones, around four fifths of them seen only once. Material for sequencing was blood. The origin of the receptors is a person aged 18-69 years in good health.

This rearrangement joins TRBV10-2 to TRBJ2-3; 7 bases agree with TRBD1. Germline V CDR1 and CDR2: WSHSY, SAAADI. CDR3 length: 15 amino acids. The V and J ends lost 6 bases and 4 bases, in that order; junction bases with no gene match: 10. The CDR3 DNA reads as TGCGCCAGCAGCCTTAACAGGGGAAGTGCAGATACGCAGTATTTT. Protein sequence: CASSLNRGSADTQYF.

V gene TRBV2 combines with J gene TRBJ1-2; D ambiguous. Trimming took 4 bases from V and 2 from J, leaving 11 bases between them. The germline gives CDR1 SNHLY, CDR2 FYNNEI. The CDR3 sequence is 14 residues long. The CDR3 DNA follows: TGTGCCAGCAGTGCTGGGGTCGTAAACTATGGCTACACCTTC. Residues: CASSAGVVNYGYTF.

This clone was seen more than once but under ten times. The J gene is TRBJ1-1, the V gene TRBV6-6; weak D call: TRBD1 (5 bases). CDR1 is MNHNY, CDR2 SVGAGI, per germline (reference sequence). V lost 3 bases and J 4 bases, leaving 12 bases between the germline ends. The CDR3 is 14 residues long. The CDR3 DNA reads as TGTGCCAGCAGTTATACGGCTGGGGGCACTGAAGCTTTCTTT. Its translation: CASSYTAGGTEAFF.

This clone was counted once. This chain connects TRBV6-5 to TRBJ2-1, with TRBD2 matching over 7 bases. Germline V gene sequence: CDR1 MNHEY, CDR2 SVGAGI. The V segment lost 3 bases and the J segment 5 bases; nucleotides outside the gene matches: 1. This CDR3 contains 13 residues. The chain's CDR3 is CASSYGGDNEQFF. The CDR3 nucleotides are TGTGCCAGCAGTTATGGGGGGGACAATGAGCAGTTCTTC.

The chain couples TRBV4-3 to TRBJ2-3, with D possibly TRBD2 on 6 matching bases. Per germline, CDR1 LGHNA and CDR2 YSLEER. Deletions cut 2 bases from V and 0 bases from J, with 15 bases between. The CDR3 has 17 residues. In nucleotides, the CDR3 is TGCGCCAGCAGCCAAAACGGACCGGGAGCGAGCACAGATACGCAGTATTTT. Translation gives CASSQNGPGASTDTQYF.

The V and J genes are TRBV9 and TRBJ1-4; 8 bases are a match to TRBD1. The CDR3 is made up of 13 amino acids. With 0 bases clipped from V and 13 bases from J, the junction kept 5 bases outside the gene matches. Germline V lookup: CDR1 SGDLS, CDR2 YYNGEE. The CDR3 region is CASSVDQGTGLFF. DNA of the CDR3: TGTGCCAGCAGCGTAGATCAGGGGACAGGACTGTTTTTT.

The rearrangement uses TRBV28 and TRBJ1-1; maybe TRBD1 (6 bases). The CDR3 covers 12 residues. From germline, CDR1 is MDHEN and CDR2 SYDVKM. Trimming removed 8 bases at V and 5 bases at J, with 12 bases between. The CDR3 protein is CASCYRVTEAFF. For the CDR3, the DNA is TGTGCCAGCTGTTACAGGGTTACTGAAGCTTTCTTT. The full variable domain, rest sourced from reference TRBV28 and TRBJ1-1, is DVKVTQSSRYLVKRTGEKVFLECVQDMDHENMFWYRQDPGLGLRLIYFSYDVKMKEKGDIPEGYSVSREKKERFSLILESASTNQTSMYLCASCYRVTEAFFGQGTRLTVV.

This clone turned up a few times. V is TRBV6-5 and J is TRBJ1-2; 10 bases fit TRBD1. The CDR3 is 16 amino acids. J lost 5 bases, V lost 2 bases, and 8 bases had no gene match. Germline V gene sequence: CDR1 MNHEY, CDR2 SVGAGI. This CDR3 is CASSYKRTGGGYGYTF. CDR3 coding DNA: TGTGCCAGCAGTTACAAACGGACAGGGGGGGGATATGGCTACACCTTC.

This clone was counted ten times or more. The rearrangement uses TRBV2 and TRBJ1-2; D is unclear. The CDR3 has 13 residues. Trimming removed 4 bases at V and 4 bases at J, with 10 bases between. Germline V gene lookup returns CDR1 SNHLY and CDR2 FYNNEI. CDR3 amino acids: CASSASQFYGYTF. CDR3 sequence (DNA): TGTGCCAGCAGTGCCTCTCAATTCTATGGCTACACCTTC.

The chain has TRBV6-1 and TRBJ2-7; 11 nucleotides match TRBD1. V was pared by 2 bases and J by 7 bases, with 4 bases of the junction left unmatched. Germline CDR1 is MNHNS and CDR2 is SASEGT. The CDR3 totals 14 residues. The chain's CDR3 is CASSEQDRGLEQYV. CDR3 sequence (DNA): TGTGCCAGCAGTGAACAGGACAGGGGGCTTGAGCAGTACGTC.